These 11 T cell receptor beta chains came from one sample sequenced in a study of technical replicates of blood from a handful of donors. The method was immunoSEQ multiplex PCR; TCRdb's version includes in-frame clones alone and lacks a portion of them. The sample holds 79,000 or so clones, 95% to 98% seen once. Sequencing input: T cells isolated from PBMCs. The receptors derive from a human donor in good health.

This chain connects TRBV2 to TRBJ1-1; a possible D gene is TRBD1 (6 bases). The CDR3 is 13 amino acids. Per the germline V gene, CDR1 is SNHLY and CDR2 is FYNNEI. The V end lost 5 bases, the J end lost 6 bases, and 13 bases lay between the germline ends. CDR3 in amino acids: CASSLTGFSEAFF. Written as DNA, the CDR3 is TGTGCCAGCAGTCTCACAGGGTTCTCTGAAGCTTTCTTT.

The chain couples TRBV19 to TRBJ2-1, with TRBD2 matching 9 bases. The J segment lost 7 bases and the V segment lost 5 bases, leaving 9 bases of the junction unmatched. CDR1 and CDR2 from the germline V gene are LNHDA and SQIVND (reference sequence). The CDR3 runs to 15 residues. The CDR3 loop is CASSLSSGTINEQFF. The DNA of the CDR3 is TGTGCCAGTAGTTTATCTAGCGGGACTATTAATGAGCAGTTCTTC.

V gene TRBV5-1 combines with J gene TRBJ2-1, with D possibly matching TRBD1 (6 bases). Trimming pared 2 bases from V and 9 bases from J, leaving 9 bases between. CDR1 is SGHRS, CDR2 YFSETQ, per germline. The CDR3 covers 12 residues. This CDR3 is CASSFRGSEQFF. CDR3 sequence (DNA): TGCGCCAGCAGCTTTAGGGGGTCTGAGCAGTTCTTC.

This chain uses TRBV7-9 with TRBJ1-4; D is perhaps TRBD1 (6 bases). Germline CDR1 SEHNR, CDR2 FQNEAQ (reference sequence). This CDR3 region has 14 residues. V was cut by 2 bases and J by 4 bases, with 8 bases left in between. Here the CDR3 DNA reads TGTGCCAGCAGCTTATTACAGGGTAATGAAAAACTGTTTTTT. It codes for CASSLLQGNEKLFF.

V is TRBV2 and J is TRBJ1-1, with D maybe TRBD1 (5 bases). V was trimmed by 4 bases and J by 3 bases, leaving 12 bases between them. Looked up from germline, CDR1 is SNHLY and CDR2 is FYNNEI. CDR3 length: 14 residues. This CDR3 reads CASSVVGLDTEAFF. The CDR3 coding sequence is TGTGCCAGCAGTGTAGTGGGGCTGGACACTGAAGCTTTCTTT.

The chain couples TRBV25-1 to TRBJ1-1; tentative D call: TRBD1 (5 bases). CDR1 and CDR2 (germline): MGHDK, SYGVNS. Trimming shortened V by 5 bases and J by 4 bases, and 20 bases separated the two germline ends. The CDR3 extends over 16 amino acids. The CDR3 sequence: CASSRHLTEGSTEAFF. The CDR3 DNA reads TGTGCCAGCAGTCGGCACTTAACGGAGGGGAGCACTGAAGCTTTCTTT. The whole variable domain, filled in from reference TRBV25-1 and TRBJ1-1, reads EADIYQTPRYLVIGTGKKITLECSQTMGHDKMYWYQQDPGMELHLIHYSYGVNSTEKGDLSSESTVSRIRTEHFPLTLESARPSHTSQYLCASSRHLTEGSTEAFFGQGTRLTVV.

The chain couples TRBV6-1 to TRBJ1-4, with 7 nucleotides matching TRBD1. The ends lost 6 bases at V and 12 bases at J; junction bases unmatched: 13. Germline V lookup: CDR1 MNHNS, CDR2 SASEGT. The CDR3 length is 14 residues. CDR3 amino acids: CASSLSRGKEELFF. The CDR3 DNA is TGTGCCAGCAGCCTTTCCAGGGGGAAGGAGGAACTGTTTTTT.

This chain connects TRBV6-5 to TRBJ1-2; no firm D call. The ends were cut back, 2 bases at V and 4 bases at J, with 17 bases in the middle. The length of the CDR3 is 16 residues. Germline CDR1 and CDR2: MNHEY and SVGAGI. This chain's CDR3 is CASSYARADGIYGYTF. The CDR3 nucleotides are TGTGCCAGCAGTTACGCGAGGGCGGACGGAATCTATGGCTACACCTTC.

The chain links TRBV5-5 to TRBJ1-2; D call uncertain. Germline V gene data show CDR1 as SGHKS and CDR2 as YYEKEE (reference sequence). V shed 0 bases and J shed 8 bases, with 11 bases lying between them. The CDR3 is 13 amino acids. The CDR3: CASSLAPGEGYTF. Here the CDR3 DNA reads TGTGCCAGCAGCTTGGCCCCCGGGGAAGGCTACACCTTC.

This clone came up once. The chain employs TRBV20-1 and TRBJ2-7; D not certain. The CDR3 consists of 10 residues. Germline-derived CDR1 and CDR2 are DFQATT and SNEGSKA (reference sequence). Trimming removed 5 bases from V and 2 bases from J, with 4 bases in between. The CDR3 DNA is TGCAGTGCTCTAACCTACGAGCAGTACTTC. This codes for CSALTYEQYF.

The chain joins TRBV28 to TRBJ1-2; no clear D gene. Trimming shortened V by 7 bases and J by 8 bases, and 14 bases separated the two germline ends. Germline V gene lookup returns CDR1 MDHEN and CDR2 SYDVKM. This CDR3 is built from 12 residues. CDR3 sequence (DNA): TGTGCCAGCACCATGGAGGTTGGCGGCTACACCTTC. Its translation is CASTMEVGGYTF.